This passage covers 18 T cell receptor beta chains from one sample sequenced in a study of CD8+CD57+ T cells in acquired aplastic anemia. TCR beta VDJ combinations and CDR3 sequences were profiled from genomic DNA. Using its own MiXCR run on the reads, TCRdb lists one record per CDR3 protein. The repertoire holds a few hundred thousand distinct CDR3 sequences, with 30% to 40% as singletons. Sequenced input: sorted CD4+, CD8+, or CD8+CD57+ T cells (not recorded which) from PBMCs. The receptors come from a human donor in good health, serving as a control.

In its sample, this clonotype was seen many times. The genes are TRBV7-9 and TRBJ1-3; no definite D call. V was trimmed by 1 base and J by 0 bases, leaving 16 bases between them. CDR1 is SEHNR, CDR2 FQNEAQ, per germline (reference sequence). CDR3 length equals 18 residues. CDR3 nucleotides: TGTGCCAGCAGCTTAGGTAGGATGGGAGATCTCTCTGGAAACACCATATATTTT. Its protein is CASSLGRMGDLSGNTIYF. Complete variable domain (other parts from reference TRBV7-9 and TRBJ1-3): DTGVSQNPRHKITKRGQNVTFRCDPISEHNRLYWYRQTLGQGPEFLTYFQNEAQLEKSRLLSDRFSAERPKGSFSTLEIQRTEQGDSAMYLCASSLGRMGDLSGNTIYFGEGSWLTVV.

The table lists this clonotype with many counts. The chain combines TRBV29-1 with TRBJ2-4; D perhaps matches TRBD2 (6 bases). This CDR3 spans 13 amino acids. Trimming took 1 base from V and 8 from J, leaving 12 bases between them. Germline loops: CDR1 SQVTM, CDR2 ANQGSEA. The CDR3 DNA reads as TGCAGCGTTGAAGGACCCGGAGGGGACATTCAGTACTTC. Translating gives CSVEGPGGDIQYF.

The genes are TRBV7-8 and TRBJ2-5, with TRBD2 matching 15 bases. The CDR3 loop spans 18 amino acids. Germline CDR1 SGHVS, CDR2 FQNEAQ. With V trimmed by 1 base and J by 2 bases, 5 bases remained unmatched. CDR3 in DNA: TGTGCCAGCAGCTTAGGGACTAGCGGGGGGGGCGTACAAGAGACCCAGTACTTC. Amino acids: CASSLGTSGGGVQETQYF.

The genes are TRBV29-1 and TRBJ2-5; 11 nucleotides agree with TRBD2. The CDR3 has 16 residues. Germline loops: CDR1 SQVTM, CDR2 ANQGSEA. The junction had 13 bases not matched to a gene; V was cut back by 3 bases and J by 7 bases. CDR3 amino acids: CSVEGGSGGASRTQYF. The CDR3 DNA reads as TGCAGCGTTGAGGGGGGTAGCGGGGGGGCGTCGCGGACCCAGTACTTC.

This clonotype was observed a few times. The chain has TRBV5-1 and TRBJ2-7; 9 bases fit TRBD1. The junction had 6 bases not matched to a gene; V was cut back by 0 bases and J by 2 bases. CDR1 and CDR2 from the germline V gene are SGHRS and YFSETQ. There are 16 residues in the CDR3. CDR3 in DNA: TGCGCCAGCAGCTTGGGACAGGGGGAACTTACCTACGAGCAGTACTTC. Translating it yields CASSLGQGELTYEQYF.

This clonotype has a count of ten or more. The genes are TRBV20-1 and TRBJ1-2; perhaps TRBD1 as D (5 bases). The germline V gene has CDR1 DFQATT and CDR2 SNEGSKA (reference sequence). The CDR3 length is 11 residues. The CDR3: CSAERGYGYTF. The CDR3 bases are TGCAGCGCCGAGAGGGGTTATGGCTACACCTTC.

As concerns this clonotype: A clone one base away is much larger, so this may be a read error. CDR3 in amino acids: CASGFPREQETQYF. CDR3 bases: TGTGCCAGCGGTTTCCCCAGGGAGCAAGAGACCCAGTACTTC. The V gene is TRBV12-3 or TRBV12-4, the J gene TRBJ2-5; D might be TRBD1 or TRBD2, each matching 5 bases. The CDR3 has 14 residues.

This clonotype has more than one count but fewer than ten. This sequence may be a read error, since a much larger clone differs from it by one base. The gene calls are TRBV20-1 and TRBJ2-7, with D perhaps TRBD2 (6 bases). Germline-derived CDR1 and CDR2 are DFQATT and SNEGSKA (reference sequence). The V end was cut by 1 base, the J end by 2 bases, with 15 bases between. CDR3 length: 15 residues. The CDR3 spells CSARAAGRAAYEQYF. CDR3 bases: TGCAGTGCTAGAGCCGCGGGACGGGCAGCCTACGAGCAGTACTTC.

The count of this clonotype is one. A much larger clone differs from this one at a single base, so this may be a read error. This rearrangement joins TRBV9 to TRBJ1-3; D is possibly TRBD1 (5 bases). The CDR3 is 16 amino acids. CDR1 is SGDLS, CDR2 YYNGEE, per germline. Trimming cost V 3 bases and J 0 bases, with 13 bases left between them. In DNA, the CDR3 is TGTGCCAGCAGCGCGTCAGGGTTACCCTCTGGAAACACCATATATTTT. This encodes CASSASGLPSGNTIYF.

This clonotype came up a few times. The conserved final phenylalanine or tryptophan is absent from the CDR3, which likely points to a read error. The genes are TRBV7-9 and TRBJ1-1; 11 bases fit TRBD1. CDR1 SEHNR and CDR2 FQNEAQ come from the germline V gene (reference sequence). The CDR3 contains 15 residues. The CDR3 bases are TGTGCCAGCAGCGGACAGGGGGCGGGAAATACTGAGGCTTTCTCT. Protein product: CASSGQGAGNTEAFS.

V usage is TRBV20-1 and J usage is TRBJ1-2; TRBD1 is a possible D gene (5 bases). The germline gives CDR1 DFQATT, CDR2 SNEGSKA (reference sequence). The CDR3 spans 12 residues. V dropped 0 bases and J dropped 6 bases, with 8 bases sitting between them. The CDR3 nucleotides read TGCAGTGCTAGAGAGGAGGGACATGGCTACACCTTC. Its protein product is CSAREEGHGYTF.

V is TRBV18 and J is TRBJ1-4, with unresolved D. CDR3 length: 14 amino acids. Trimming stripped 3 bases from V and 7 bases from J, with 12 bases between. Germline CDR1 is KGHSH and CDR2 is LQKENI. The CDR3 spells CASSPGILAEKLFF. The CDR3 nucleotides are TGTGCCAGCTCACCGGGAATCCTAGCTGAAAAACTGTTTTTT.

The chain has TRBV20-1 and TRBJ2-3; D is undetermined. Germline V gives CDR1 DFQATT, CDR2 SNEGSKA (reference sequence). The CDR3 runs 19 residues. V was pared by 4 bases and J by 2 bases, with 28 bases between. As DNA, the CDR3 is TGCAGTGCTACTAGACGGAAGTCCGCTAAGTCCCGATACACAGATACGCAGTATTTT. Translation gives CSATRRKSAKSRYTDTQYF.

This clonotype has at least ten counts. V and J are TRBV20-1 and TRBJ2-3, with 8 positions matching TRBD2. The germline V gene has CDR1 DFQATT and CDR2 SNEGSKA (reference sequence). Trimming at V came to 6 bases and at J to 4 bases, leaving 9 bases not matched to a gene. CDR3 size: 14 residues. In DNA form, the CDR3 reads TGCAGTGCGCAGGCAAGCGGGAGCTCAGATACGCAGTATTTT. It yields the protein CSAQASGSSDTQYF.

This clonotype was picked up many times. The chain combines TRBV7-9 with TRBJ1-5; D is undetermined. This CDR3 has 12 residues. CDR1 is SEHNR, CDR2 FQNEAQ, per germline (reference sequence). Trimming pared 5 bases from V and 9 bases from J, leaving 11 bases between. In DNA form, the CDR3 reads TGTGCCAGCAGCCGCTTCGGGAGGCCCCAGCATTTT. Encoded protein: CASSRFGRPQHF.

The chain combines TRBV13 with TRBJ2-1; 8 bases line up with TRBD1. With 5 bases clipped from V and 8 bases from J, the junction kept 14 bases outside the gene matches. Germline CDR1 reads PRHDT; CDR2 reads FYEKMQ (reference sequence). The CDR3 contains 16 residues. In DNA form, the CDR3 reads TGTGCCAGCAGCCTCTTCGGACAGGGCATCTTCTATGAGCAGTTCTTC. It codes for CASSLFGQGIFYEQFF.

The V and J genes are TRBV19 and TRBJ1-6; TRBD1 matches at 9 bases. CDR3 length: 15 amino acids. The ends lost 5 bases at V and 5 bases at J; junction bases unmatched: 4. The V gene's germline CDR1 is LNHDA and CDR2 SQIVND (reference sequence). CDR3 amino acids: CASSSRTGDNSPLHF. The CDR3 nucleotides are TGTGCCAGTAGTTCCCGGACAGGGGATAATTCACCCCTCCACTTT.

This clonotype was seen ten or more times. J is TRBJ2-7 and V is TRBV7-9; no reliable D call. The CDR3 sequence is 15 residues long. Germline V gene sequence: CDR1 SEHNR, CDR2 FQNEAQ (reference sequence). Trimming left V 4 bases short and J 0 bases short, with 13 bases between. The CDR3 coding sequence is TGTGCCAGCAGCTCCAAAGACAAGAGCTCCTACGAGCAGTACTTC. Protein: CASSSKDKSSYEQYF.